Listed below are T cell receptor beta chains from one sample, sequenced in a study of cytomegalovirus exposure and HLA in healthy donors. Repertoires were generated with immunoSEQ multiplex PCR, while TCRdb's copy carries only in-frame clones and drops some. Of some 180,000 clones in the sample, 79% were seen once. The sequenced sample was PBMCs. These receptors originate from a woman aged 25 to 45 in good health and CMV-seropositive. Both conserved end residues are part of each CDR3. The D gene is left open where the match is weak. Not every row has a clone size; where given, it reads once, few, many or a size class.

TRBV13,-,-,TRBJ1-4,CASSLGQGVRELFF,TGTGCCAGCAGCTTAGGACAGGGTGTGAGAGAACTGTTTTTT
TRBV7-9,TRBD2,once,TRBJ2-3,CASSARLASPTDTQYF,TGTGCCAGCAGCGCGCGACTAGCATCACCCACAGATACGCAGTATTTT
TRBV5-1,-,-,TRBJ2-5,CASSLGVRQSQETQYF,TGCGCCAGCAGCTTGGGGGTAAGACAGAGCCAAGAGACCCAGTACTTC
TRBV18,-,-,TRBJ2-7,CASSPQGINYEQYF,TGTGCCAGCTCACCACAGGGGATTAACTACGAGCAGTACTTC
TRBV29-1,TRBD1,-,TRBJ2-3,CSVEGGQGASTDTQYF,TGCAGCGTTGAGGGGGGACAGGGGGCTAGCACAGATACGCAGTATTTT
TRBV25-1,TRBD1,-,TRBJ1-3,CASSVAGTGGNTIYF,TGTGCCAGCAGTGTCGCCGGGACAGGAGGAAACACCATATATTTT
TRBV4-1,-,-,TRBJ2-7,CASSHPRGEQYF,TGCGCCAGCAGCCACCCCCGGGGCGAGCAGTACTTC
TRBV11-2,TRBD1,-,TRBJ2-1,CASSLGGQGGIQFF,TGTGCCAGCAGCTTAGGGGGACAGGGGGGGATACAGTTCTTC
TRBV6-5,TRBD1,-,TRBJ1-6,CASSYIKGADSPLHF,TGTGCCAGCAGTTACATCAAGGGGGCTGATTCACCCCTCCACTTT
TRBV19,-,-,TRBJ1-5,CASSTRARQGRVDNQPQHF,TGTGCCAGTAGTACTCGCGCCCGCCAGGGTAGAGTCGACAATCAGCCCCAGCATTTT
TRBV6-5,TRBD2,few,TRBJ2-1,CASRGSGDVNEQFF,TGTGCCAGCAGAGGTAGCGGGGACGTAAATGAGCAGTTCTTC
TRBV10-3,-,once,TRBJ2-3,CAIRESGGSTDTQYF,TGTGCCATCAGGGAATCGGGCGGGAGCACAGATACGCAGTATTTT
TRBV28,-,-,TRBJ2-1,CASSLEPLASSYNEQFF,TGTGCCAGCAGTTTAGAGCCACTAGCTAGCTCCTACAATGAGCAGTTCTTC
TRBV14,TRBD2,-,TRBJ2-7,CASSQGLAESYEQYF,TGTGCCAGCAGCCAGGGACTAGCGGAATCCTACGAGCAGTACTTC
TRBV27,-,-,TRBJ2-7,CASSLRGPSSYEQYF,TGTGCCAGCAGTCTCAGGGGCCCTAGCTCCTACGAGCAGTACTTC
TRBV20-1,TRBD1,once,TRBJ2-7,CRATGEFEQYF,TGCAGGGCGACAGGGGAATTCGAGCAGTACTTC
TRBV10-2,TRBD1,-,TRBJ1-1,CASSETTGKNTEAFF,TGCGCCAGCAGTGAAACGACAGGGAAGAACACTGAAGCTTTCTTT
TRBV6-5,-,once,TRBJ2-2,CASKEQGNTGELFF,TGTGCCAGCAAGGAGCAGGGGAACACCGGGGAGCTGTTTTTT
TRBV5-1,-,few,TRBJ2-7,CASSPEIRSSSYEQYF,TGCGCCAGCAGCCCGGAGATCAGAAGTAGCTCCTACGAGCAGTACTTC
TRBV10-3,-,-,TRBJ1-2,CAISENREKGYTF,TGTGCCATCAGTGAGAACAGGGAGAAGGGCTACACCTTC
TRBV15,-,-,TRBJ2-3,CATSRDGVLASTDTQYF,TGTGCCACCAGCAGAGATGGAGTTTTAGCTAGCACAGATACGCAGTATTTT
TRBV7-8,-,-,TRBJ1-3,CASSFSDGGSGNTIYF,TGTGCCAGCAGCTTCTCTGACGGGGGTAGTGGAAACACCATATATTTT
TRBV10-1,TRBD1,-,TRBJ1-4,CASSASRDSNEKLFF,TGCGCCAGCAGTGCTTCTCGGGACAGCAATGAAAAACTGTTTTTT
TRBV6-1,TRBD1,-,TRBJ1-1,CASSEEGALSTEAFF,TGTGCCAGCAGTGAGGAGGGGGCCCTGAGCACTGAAGCTTTCTTT